This T cell receptor (beta chain) emerged from a study of Ad26.COV2.S vaccination and SARS-CoV-2 variants. J gave up 6 bases and V 2 bases, and 6 bases lay outside the gene matches. Germline assignment: CDR1 MNHEY and CDR2 SVGAGI. The CDR3 has 15 residues. Sequencing used immunoSEQ multiplex PCR; TCRdb keeps in-frame clones, though not all of them. The sample lists some 500,000 clones; 89% were seen once. Treatment here: some 19 received Ad26.COV2.S at low or high dose, single or two shots; 5 received placebo; per-sample allocation not given. Sampling was done on day 63 after the first vaccine or placebo injection. Based in Boston, the donor was an adult of 18-55 years. Remarks on this clone: Its antigen is unidentified.

Points from the study as a whole: Breadth, reportedly substantial, characterized the spike-specific CD8+ and CD4+ T cell responses after vaccination.

The specimen comprised peripheral blood, sampled in a trial of Ad26.COV2.S vaccine versus placebo. The J gene is TRBJ2-3, the V gene TRBV6-5, with TRBD2 identical over 9 bases. This sequence originates from a person between 18 and 59 years old who received the Ad26.COV2.S COVID-19 vaccine or a placebo. The CDR3 region has the DNA TGTGCCAGCAGTTACAGCGGGGGGACCGGGGATACGCAGTATTTT. Amino acid sequence: CASSYSGGTGDTQYF.